Following are 32 T cell receptor beta chains from one sample sequenced in a study of T cells in Graves' hyperthyroidism and ophthalmopathy. Amplification of TCR beta CDR3 regions was performed using RNA transcripts as template. The TCR CDR3 first-round RT-PCR relied on the HTBI primer set. Each CDR3 protein gets one entry after TCRdb re-called the multiplex PCR reads with MiXCR. This sample has about 320,000 distinct CDR3 sequences, with approximately 15% found just once. The source material was blood. These receptors came from a man in his thirties or forties with Graves' hyperthyroidism.

The table lists this clonotype with many counts. The chain is built from TRBV5-1 and TRBJ1-5; D is undetermined. Germline CDR1 is SGHRS and CDR2 is YFSETQ. The CDR3 has 14 residues. V was trimmed by 4 bases and J by 5 bases, leaving 13 bases between them. CDR3: CASSLREGDQPQHF. In DNA form, the CDR3 reads TGCGCCAGCAGCCTCCGGGAAGGAGATCAGCCCCAGCATTTT.

With regard to this clonotype: This clone may be a read error of a much larger clone one base away. The J gene is TRBJ1-5, the V gene TRBV30; 9 bases are shared with TRBD1. Trimming took 3 bases from V and 7 from J; bases not matched to a gene: 4. This CDR3 spans 13 amino acids. The germline V gene encodes CDR1 GTSNPN and CDR2 SVGIG (reference sequence). The DNA of the CDR3 is TGTGCCTGGAGGGAGGGACAGGGCCAGCCCCAGCATTTT. It codes for CAWREGQGQPQHF.

This clonotype was observed at least ten times. The chain employs TRBV2 and TRBJ2-3, with TRBD1 matching 9 bases. CDR1 SNHLY and CDR2 FYNNEI come from the germline V gene. The junction had 6 bases not matched to a gene; V was cut back by 6 bases and J by 5 bases. The length of the CDR3 is 14 residues. CDR3 bases: TGTGCCAGCAGGGTGGACAGGGGTGGAGATACGCAGTATTTT. It encodes CASRVDRGGDTQYF. The variable domain in full, completed from reference TRBV2 and TRBJ2-3, reads EPEVTQTPSHQVTQMGQEVILRCVPISNHLYFYWYRQILGQKVEFLVSFYNNEISEKSEIFDDQFSVERPDGSNFTLKIRSTKLEDSAMYFCASRVDRGGDTQYFGPGTRLTVL.

In this sample, this clonotype turned up many times. J is TRBJ1-4 and V is TRBV20-1; TRBD1 aligns across 7 bases. The J segment lost 9 bases and the V segment lost 6 bases, leaving 7 bases of the junction unmatched. Germline V gene data show CDR1 as DFQATT and CDR2 as SNEGSKA (reference sequence). The CDR3 contains 12 residues. CDR3 loop: CSAPPTGQKLFF. As DNA, the CDR3 is TGCAGTGCCCCGCCGACAGGGCAAAAACTGTTTTTT.

This rearrangement joins TRBV29-1 to TRBJ2-1; no clear D. Germline CDR1 SQVTM, CDR2 ANQGSEA. Trimming shortened V by 7 bases and J by 6 bases, and 13 bases separated the two germline ends. This CDR3 contains 12 residues. The CDR3 region has the DNA TGCAGCGCTAGATCGTTTGGCAATGAGCAGTTCTTC. Amino acids: CSARSFGNEQFF.

This clonotype showed up just a few times. The CDR3: CASSENPGYRGYTF. The CDR3 DNA follows: TGTGCCAGCAGTGAAAATCCCGGGTATCGAGGCTACACCTTC. The V and J genes are TRBV2 and TRBJ1-2; D uncertain. This CDR3 comprises 14 residues. V shed 2 bases and J shed 8 bases, with 15 bases lying between them. Germline V gene lookup returns CDR1 SNHLY and CDR2 FYNNEI.

This chain uses TRBV5-6 with TRBJ2-7; D remains ambiguous. Per the germline V gene, CDR1 is SGHDT and CDR2 is YYEEEE. CDR3 length: 13 residues. Trimming removed 0 bases at V and 5 bases at J, with 9 bases between. CDR3 in DNA: TGTGCCAGCAGCTTGGGTCGGCCCAACGAGCAGTACTTC. As protein: CASSLGRPNEQYF. Supplemented by reference TRBV5-6 and TRBJ2-7, the full variable domain reads DAGVTQSPTHLIKTRGQQVTLRCSPKSGHDTVSWYQQALGQGPQFIFQYYEEEERQRGNFPDRFSGHQFPNYSSELNVNALLLGDSALYLCASSLGRPNEQYFGPGTRLTVT.

The chain recombines TRBV4-1 with TRBJ1-1; the D gene is possibly TRBD1 (6 bases). Trimming removed 0 bases at V and 6 bases at J, with 17 bases between. The germline V gene has CDR1 MGHRA and CDR2 YSYEKL. CDR3 length equals 16 residues. The CDR3 region has the DNA TGCGCCAGCAGCCAAGAGCGGGGACAACTAGGGGCTGAAGCTTTCTTT. It translates to CASSQERGQLGAEAFF.

At least ten counts were recorded for this clonotype. The chain uses TRBV20-1 and TRBJ2-1; 15 nucleotides match TRBD2. Trimming cost V 0 bases and J 15 bases; bases outside gene matches: 9. Germline V lookup: CDR1 DFQATT, CDR2 SNEGSKA (reference sequence). The CDR3 is made up of 15 amino acids. Written as DNA, the CDR3 is TGCAGTGCTAGAGACGGGACTAGCGGGAGGTCTGCTTTGTTCTTC. Protein product: CSARDGTSGRSALFF.

This clonotype was detected a few times. The chain links TRBV4-2 to TRBJ2-2; D not certain. CDR1 and CDR2 (germline): LGHNA, YNFKEQ. This CDR3 has 12 residues. V gave up 4 bases and J gave up 6 bases, with 6 bases separating them. As DNA, the CDR3 is TGTGCCAGCAGCCGAATATCCGGGGAGCTGTTTTTT. Translated, it gives CASSRISGELFF.

In the case of this clonotype: A much larger clone lies a single base off, so this may be a read error. The genes are TRBV5-1 and TRBJ2-2; weak D call: TRBD1 (6 bases). The CDR3 spans 16 residues. Germline V gene lookup returns CDR1 SGHRS and CDR2 YFSETQ. The CDR3 loop is CTSSIRDTLNTGELFF. CDR3 bases: TGCACCAGCAGCATCCGGGACACATTGAACACCGGGGAGCTGTTTTTT. The full variable domain, in which reference TRBV5-1 and TRBJ2-2 provide the parts outside the CDR3, is KAGVTQTPRYLIKTRGQQVTLSCSPISGHRSVSWYQQTPGQGLQFLFEYFSETQRNKGNFPGRFSGRQFSNSRSEMNVSTLELGDSALYLCTSSIRDTLNTGELFFGEGSRLTVL.

This clonotype was counted ten times or more. This chain links TRBV5-8 with TRBJ1-2; D call uncertain. Germline V gene lookup returns CDR1 SGHTS and CDR2 YDEGEE. The V end lost 3 bases, the J end lost 3 bases, and 12 bases lay between the germline ends. CDR3 length: 14 amino acids. This chain's CDR3 is CASSSDTAYYGYTF. CDR3 bases: TGTGCCAGCAGCTCCGACACCGCTTACTATGGCTACACCTTC. The full variable domain, with the rest looked up from reference TRBV5-8 and TRBJ1-2, is EAGVTQSPTHLIKTRGQQATLRCSPISGHTSVYWYQQALGLGLQFLLWYDEGEERNRGNFPPRFSGRQFPNYSSELNVNALELEDSALYLCASSSDTAYYGYTFGSGTRLTVV.

In its sample, this clonotype was seen many times. The chain employs TRBV7-9 and TRBJ2-1; TRBD2 agrees at 9 bases. The CDR3 runs 17 residues. The germline V gene has CDR1 SEHNR and CDR2 FQNEAQ (reference sequence). Trimming removed 2 bases from V and 3 bases from J; junction bases left unmatched: 8. CDR3 sequence: CASSLSQREVGYNEQFF. CDR3 DNA sequence: TGTGCCAGCAGCTTAAGTCAGCGGGAGGTCGGCTACAATGAGCAGTTCTTC.

CDR3 sequence: CAWSPLDLAGGSNEQFF. The CDR3, as DNA: TGTGCCTGGAGTCCACTCGACTTAGCGGGAGGGAGCAATGAGCAGTTCTTC. The chain is built from TRBV30 and TRBJ2-1, with TRBD2 identical over 11 bases. After removal of 2 bases from V and 6 bases from J, the junction contained 12 bases not matched to a gene. From germline, CDR1 is GTSNPN and CDR2 SVGIG (reference sequence). The CDR3 covers 17 residues.

There are many counts of this clonotype. The chain joins TRBV2 to TRBJ2-7, with 7 bases matching TRBD1. The V segment lost 10 bases and the J segment 4 bases; nucleotides outside the gene matches: 13. The CDR3 runs to 14 residues. Germline lookup yields CDR1 SNHLY and CDR2 FYNNEI. CDR3 amino acids: CAISRQGPGYEQYF. The CDR3 DNA sequence: TGTGCCATCTCAAGACAGGGACCAGGTTACGAGCAGTACTTC. Looking up the rest from reference TRBV2 and TRBJ2-7 gives the full variable domain: EPEVTQTPSHQVTQMGQEVILRCVPISNHLYFYWYRQILGQKVEFLVSFYNNEISEKSEIFDDQFSVERPDGSNFTLKIRSTKLEDSAMYFCAISRQGPGYEQYFGPGTRLTVT.

Notes on this clonotype: Germline is not matched at one junction end, which may reflect a read error. The rearrangement uses TRBV24-1 and TRBJ1-2; 8 positions agree with TRBD1. The V gene's germline CDR1 is KGHDR and CDR2 SFDVKD. This CDR3 spans 14 amino acids. The CDR3 DNA is TGTGCCACCCGTGATGCAGGGGGCGATGGTGGCTACACCTTC. Translation: CATRDAGGDGGYTF.

The rearrangement joins TRBV28 to TRBJ2-1; D might be TRBD2 (6 bases). Trimming took off 10 bases at V and 7 bases at J, with 23 bases between the two ends. CDR1 and CDR2 (germline): MDHEN, SYDVKM. This CDR3 comprises 15 residues. The CDR3 nucleotides read TGTGCCACCCAGTTTATGGCGGTAGGAGGGAATGAGCAGTTCTTC. The encoded protein is CATQFMAVGGNEQFF. The full variable domain, with the rest looked up from reference TRBV28 and TRBJ2-1, is DVKVTQSSRYLVKRTGEKVFLECVQDMDHENMFWYRQDPGLGLRLIYFSYDVKMKEKGDIPEGYSVSREKKERFSLILESASTNQTSMYLCATQFMAVGGNEQFFGPGTRLTVL.

This clonotype was recorded a few times. One junction end disagrees with the germline gene, perhaps due to a read error. The V gene is TRBV5-1, the J gene TRBJ2-1, with TRBD2 matching 10 bases. This CDR3 has 14 amino acids. CDR1 is SGHRS, CDR2 YFSETQ, per germline. The DNA for the CDR3 is TGCGCCAGCAGGTTGGGGACTAGCGCATCCGAGCAGTTCTTC. This sequence encodes CASRLGTSASEQFF.

This clonotype showed up many times. The rearrangement uses TRBV2 and TRBJ2-1, with D maybe TRBD2 (5 bases). In germline, CDR1 is SNHLY, CDR2 FYNNEI. The CDR3 contains 14 residues. V was cut by 6 bases and J by 5 bases, with 14 bases left in between. The CDR3 is CASSILSGNNEQFF. CDR3 nucleotides: TGTGCCAGCAGCATACTAAGCGGAAACAATGAGCAGTTCTTC. Full variable domain (outside the CDR3, taken from reference TRBV2 and TRBJ2-1): EPEVTQTPSHQVTQMGQEVILRCVPISNHLYFYWYRQILGQKVEFLVSFYNNEISEKSEIFDDQFSVERPDGSNFTLKIRSTKLEDSAMYFCASSILSGNNEQFFGPGTRLTVL.

The table lists this clonotype with many counts. The V and J genes are TRBV7-2 and TRBJ2-1; TRBD1 might be the D (6 bases). V lost 6 bases and J lost 6, with 15 bases in between. Germline CDR1 reads SGHTA; CDR2 reads FQGNSA. This CDR3 is 14 amino acids long. The CDR3 here is CASSPPGGLNEQFF. CDR3 in DNA: TGTGCCAGCAGTCCCCCTGGGGGCCTCAATGAGCAGTTCTTC.

This clonotype was counted many times. This chain links TRBV20-1 with TRBJ1-1; possible D gene TRBD1, 5 bases. The CDR3 totals 14 residues. Trimming left V 2 bases short and J 0 bases short, with 10 bases between. Looked up from germline, CDR1 is DFQATT and CDR2 is SNEGSKA (reference sequence). In DNA, the CDR3 is TGCAGTGCTAGAAGGGACCGCATGAACACTGAAGCTTTCTTT. Its translation: CSARRDRMNTEAFF.

This clonotype has at least ten counts. This sequence joins TRBV3-1 and TRBJ1-1; D is uncertain. Trimming shortened V by 3 bases and J by 3 bases, and 2 bases separated the two germline ends. Germline-derived CDR1 and CDR2 are LGHDT and YNNKEL (reference sequence). The CDR3 spans 11 residues. CDR3 bases: TGTGCCAGCAGCCACTACACTGAAGCTTTCTTT. Its protein is CASSHYTEAFF.

The table lists this clonotype with many counts. The chain is built from TRBV9 and TRBJ2-5, with TRBD1 as a possible D gene (7 bases). This CDR3 contains 16 residues. Trimming took off 0 bases at V and 2 bases at J, with 14 bases between the two ends. CDR1 SGDLS and CDR2 YYNGEE come from the germline V gene. CDR3 amino acids: CASSVEAGGNQETQYF. The CDR3 DNA follows: TGTGCCAGCAGCGTAGAGGCAGGGGGGAATCAAGAGACCCAGTACTTC.

This clonotype came up many times. The chain links TRBV2 to TRBJ2-7; no clear D gene. The V end was cut by 1 base, the J end by 4 bases, with 11 bases between. This CDR3 spans 14 amino acids. Germline loops: CDR1 SNHLY, CDR2 FYNNEI. The CDR3 DNA is TGTGCCAGCAGTGAAGGGACCAATAAGTACGAGCAGTACTTC. Its protein product is CASSEGTNKYEQYF.

The rearrangement links TRBV20-1 to TRBJ2-1, with TRBD2 matching 8 bases. The V and J ends lost 3 bases and 9 bases, in that order; junction bases with no gene match: 13. The CDR3 extends over 15 amino acids. Germline V gene sequence: CDR1 DFQATT, CDR2 SNEGSKA (reference sequence). The CDR3 DNA sequence: TGCAGTGCTAGCGGGAGGCCCTGGGCGGGGGGTGAGCAGTTCTTC. Its protein product is CSASGRPWAGGEQFF.

Ten or more counts support this clonotype. The chain has TRBV6-1 and TRBJ1-1; possible D gene TRBD1, 6 bases. This CDR3 has 13 amino acids. The V gene's germline CDR1 is MNHNS and CDR2 SASEGT. With 7 bases removed from V and 4 bases from J, the gap between germline ends came to 13 bases. DNA of the CDR3: TGTGCCAGCATTAAGGGGGTCGGCACTGAAGCTTTCTTT. This codes for CASIKGVGTEAFF.

The chain carries TRBV30 and TRBJ2-1, with D maybe TRBD1 (6 bases). Germline assignment: CDR1 GTSNPN and CDR2 SVGIG (reference sequence). V was clipped by 4 bases and J by 4 bases, with 8 bases between them. The CDR3 extends over 12 amino acids. The CDR3: CAWTGTYNEQFF. The CDR3 region has the DNA TGTGCCTGGACAGGGACATACAATGAGCAGTTCTTC.

Many counts were recorded for this clonotype. This chain connects TRBV28 to TRBJ1-2; 7 nucleotides line up with TRBD1. V shed 6 bases, J shed 8 bases, and the junction held 12 bases outside the gene matches. Germline V CDR1 and CDR2: MDHEN, SYDVKM. The CDR3 has 14 residues. The CDR3 loop reads CASRLGQELRGYTF. The CDR3 DNA follows: TGTGCCAGCAGGCTCGGACAGGAGCTTCGGGGCTACACCTTC.

A few counts support this clonotype. Germline is not matched at one junction end, which may reflect a read error. The chain joins TRBV27 to TRBJ1-3; D call uncertain. The germline V gene has CDR1 MNHEY and CDR2 SMNVEV (reference sequence). This CDR3 has 14 amino acids. This chain's CDR3 is CASSFPGLWKHHIF. CDR3 DNA: TGTGCCAGCAGTTTCCCCGGACTCTGGAAACACCATATATTT.

This clonotype was counted ten times or more. This chain joins TRBV20-1 and TRBJ2-1; no definite D call. Trimming took 2 bases from V and 6 from J, leaving 17 bases between them. The CDR3 contains 15 residues. Per germline, CDR1 DFQATT and CDR2 SNEGSKA (reference sequence). The CDR3 DNA is TGCAGTGCTAGACATCCCCGGCTTCACCTCAATGAGCAGTTCTTC. Translation gives CSARHPRLHLNEQFF.

This clonotype was recorded at least ten times. The J gene is TRBJ2-5, the V gene TRBV20-1; D gene unclear. The CDR3 loop spans 13 amino acids. Trimming took 1 base from V and 3 from J, leaving 9 bases between them. Germline loops: CDR1 DFQATT, CDR2 SNEGSKA (reference sequence). The DNA of the CDR3 is TGCAGTGCTAGAGTGCCCCTTGAAGAGACCCAGTACTTC. It encodes CSARVPLEETQYF.

The table lists this clonotype with many counts. This chain connects TRBV6-1 to TRBJ2-1, with D possibly TRBD2 on 6 matching bases. Germline V gives CDR1 MNHNS, CDR2 SASEGT. The CDR3 is 15 residues long. With 5 bases removed from V and 0 bases from J, the gap between germline ends came to 11 bases. The DNA of the CDR3 is TGTGCCAGCAGTTACGCGCGGGACTCCTACAATGAGCAGTTCTTC. Its translation is CASSYARDSYNEQFF.